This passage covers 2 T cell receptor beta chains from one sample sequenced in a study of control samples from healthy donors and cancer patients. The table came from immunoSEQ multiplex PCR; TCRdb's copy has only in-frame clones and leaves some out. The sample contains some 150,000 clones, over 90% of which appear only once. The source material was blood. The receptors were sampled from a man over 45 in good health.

DNA for the CDR3: TGTGCCAGCAGTTTGGTGGGACTAGCGGGAGCCTGGGGGCGGGATACGCAGTATTTT. Residues: CASSLVGLAGAWGRDTQYF. The chain carries TRBV27 and TRBJ2-3, with TRBD2 matching 14 bases. Per the germline V gene, CDR1 is MNHEY and CDR2 is SMNVEV (reference sequence). Trimming removed 3 bases from V and 6 bases from J; junction bases left unmatched: 14. This CDR3 spans 19 amino acids.

The CDR3 loop is CASSGQWGGTEAFF. The CDR3 coding sequence is TGCGCCAGCAGTGGACAGTGGGGCGGCACTGAAGCTTTCTTT. The chain uses TRBV5-1 and TRBJ1-1, with D possibly matching TRBD1 (6 bases). The V gene's germline CDR1 is SGHRS and CDR2 YFSETQ. With 5 bases removed from V and 4 bases from J, the gap between germline ends came to 15 bases. CDR3 size: 14 residues.